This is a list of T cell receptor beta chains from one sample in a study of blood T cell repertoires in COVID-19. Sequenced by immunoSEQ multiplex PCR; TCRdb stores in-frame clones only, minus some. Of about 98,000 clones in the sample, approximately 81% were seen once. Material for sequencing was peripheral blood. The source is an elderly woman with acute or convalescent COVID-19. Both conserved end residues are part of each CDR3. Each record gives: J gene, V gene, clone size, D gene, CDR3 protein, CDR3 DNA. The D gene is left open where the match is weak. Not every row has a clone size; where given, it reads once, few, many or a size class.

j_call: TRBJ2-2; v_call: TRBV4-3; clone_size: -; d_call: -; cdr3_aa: CASSQKVRGGELFF; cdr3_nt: TGCGCCAGCAGCCAAAAAGTCCGGGGCGGGGAGCTGTTTTTT
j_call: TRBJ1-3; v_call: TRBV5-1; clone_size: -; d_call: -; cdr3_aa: CASSLGQPSGNTIYF; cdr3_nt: TGCGCCAGCAGCTTGGGACAGCCCTCTGGAAACACCATATATTTT
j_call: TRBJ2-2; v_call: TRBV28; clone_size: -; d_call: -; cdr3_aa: CASSFGRGATTGELFF; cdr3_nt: TGTGCCAGCAGTTTCGGTCGGGGGGCGACCACCGGGGAGCTGTTTTTT
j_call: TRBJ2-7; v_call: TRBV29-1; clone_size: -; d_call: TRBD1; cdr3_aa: CSVGAGGKGEQYF; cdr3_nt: TGCAGCGTTGGCGCAGGGGGTAAAGGAGAACAGTACTTC
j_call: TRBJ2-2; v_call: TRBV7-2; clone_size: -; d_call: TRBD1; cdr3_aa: CASSSDRANTGELFF; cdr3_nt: TGTGCCAGCAGCTCCGACAGGGCGAACACCGGGGAGCTGTTTTTT
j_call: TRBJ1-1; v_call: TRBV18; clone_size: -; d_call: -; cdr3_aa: CASSPSQGTVDEAFF; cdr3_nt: TGTGCCAGCTCACCATCGCAGGGAACGGTGGATGAAGCTTTCTTT
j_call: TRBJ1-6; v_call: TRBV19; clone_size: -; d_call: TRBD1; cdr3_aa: CASSPGQGSPLHF; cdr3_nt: TGTGCCAGTAGTCCGGGACAGGGGTCACCCCTCCACTTT
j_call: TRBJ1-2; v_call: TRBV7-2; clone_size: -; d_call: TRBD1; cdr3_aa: CASSLTGGVGGYTF; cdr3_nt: TGTGCCAGCAGCTTAACAGGGGGCGTGGGTGGCTACACCTTC
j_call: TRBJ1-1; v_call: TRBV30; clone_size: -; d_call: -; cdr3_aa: CAWSVGLLRATEAFF; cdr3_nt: TGTGCCTGGAGTGTAGGACTCCTAAGGGCCACTGAAGCTTTCTTT
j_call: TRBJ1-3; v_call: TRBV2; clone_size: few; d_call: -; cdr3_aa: CASSEASTPGNTIYF; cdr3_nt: TGTGCCAGCAGTGAAGCCTCCACACCCGGAAACACCATATATTTT
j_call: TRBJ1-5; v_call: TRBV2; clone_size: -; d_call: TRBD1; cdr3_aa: CASHGQGLDNQPQHF; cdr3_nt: TGTGCCAGCCACGGACAGGGCTTAGACAATCAGCCCCAGCATTTT
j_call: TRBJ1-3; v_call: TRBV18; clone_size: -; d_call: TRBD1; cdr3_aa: CASSQTGPGTVDSGNTIYF; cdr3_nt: TGTGCCAGCTCACAGACAGGGCCAGGAACTGTTGACTCTGGAAACACCATATATTTT
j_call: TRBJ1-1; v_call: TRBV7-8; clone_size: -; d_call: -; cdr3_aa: CASSLVGGGNTEAFF; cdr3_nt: TGTGCCAGCAGCTTAGTGGGCGGGGGGAACACTGAAGCTTTCTTT
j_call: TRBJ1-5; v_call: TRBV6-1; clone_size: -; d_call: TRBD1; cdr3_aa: CASSEGDSSNQPQHF; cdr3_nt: TGTGCCAGCAGTGAAGGGGACAGTAGCAATCAGCCCCAGCATTTT
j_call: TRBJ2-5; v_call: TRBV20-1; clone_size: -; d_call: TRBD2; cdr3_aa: CSASPRFRTSRETQYF; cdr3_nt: TGCAGTGCTAGTCCCAGATTCAGGACTAGCCGTGAGACCCAGTACTTC
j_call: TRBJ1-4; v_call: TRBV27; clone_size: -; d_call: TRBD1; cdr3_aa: CASSLLGTGNEKLFF; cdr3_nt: TGTGCCAGCAGTTTATTAGGGACAGGGAATGAAAAACTGTTTTTT
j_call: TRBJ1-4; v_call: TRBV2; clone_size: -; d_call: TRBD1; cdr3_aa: CASSPFSGQSEKLFF; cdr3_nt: TGTGCCAGCAGCCCTTTCTCGGGACAGAGTGAAAAACTGTTTTTT
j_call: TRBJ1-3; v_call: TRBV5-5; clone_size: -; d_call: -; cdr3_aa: CASSLAAGGASGNTIYF; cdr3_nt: TGTGCCAGCAGCTTGGCGGCAGGAGGCGCCTCTGGAAACACCATATATTTT
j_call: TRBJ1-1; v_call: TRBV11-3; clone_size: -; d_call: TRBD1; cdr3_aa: CASSPGTGTMNTEAFF; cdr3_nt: TGTGCCAGCAGCCCCGGGACAGGGACAATGAACACTGAAGCTTTCTTT
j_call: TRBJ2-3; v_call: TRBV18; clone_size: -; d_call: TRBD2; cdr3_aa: CASSPPTASGVDTQYF; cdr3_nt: TGTGCCAGCTCACCACCGACAGCTAGCGGGGTCGATACGCAGTATTTT
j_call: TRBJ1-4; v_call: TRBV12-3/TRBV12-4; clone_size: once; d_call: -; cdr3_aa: CASRRGGSEKLFF; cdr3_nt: TGTGCCAGCAGGCGGGGGGGCAGTGAAAAACTGTTTTTT
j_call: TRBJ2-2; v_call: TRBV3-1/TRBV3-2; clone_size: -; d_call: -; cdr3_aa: CASSHPRGQNTGELFF; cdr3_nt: TGTGCCAGCAGCCACCCCAGGGGCCAGAACACCGGGGAGCTGTTTTTT